A single sample gave rise to the 27 T cell receptor beta chains below, sequenced in a study of response to subunit inactivated influenza vaccine (dated 2018 in TCRdb). Receptor libraries were prepared by RT-PCR. Instrument used: Illumina HiSeq 2500. Starting from the raw public reads, TCRdb applied fastp trimming at Q25, assembled clones with MiXCR and retained in-frame beta chains. Identical CDR3 proteins give one entry, which carries the most common genes and DNA. In all, the sample holds hundreds of thousands of distinct CDR3 sequences, and roughly 20% of those were seen once. The ten most abundant clones make up 11% of the sample. The sequences come from PBMCs from blood, collected more than 4 days after vaccination. These receptors were collected from a man aged 50-60 years who received an inactivated influenza vaccine. Donor details come from another sample of the same person, matched by shared clones.

The chain has TRBV7-9 and TRBJ2-5; D might be TRBD1 (6 bases). With 4 bases removed from V and 0 bases from J, the gap between germline ends came to 12 bases. Per germline, CDR1 SEHNR and CDR2 FQNEAQ (reference sequence). The CDR3 loop spans 15 amino acids. The CDR3 DNA follows: TGTGCCAGCAGCTCAATCGACAGGAACCAAGAGACCCAGTACTTC. Its translation: CASSSIDRNQETQYF.

In its sample, this clonotype was seen a few times. CDR3 residues: CASSLGAGSETQYF. As DNA, the CDR3 is TGCGCCAGCAGCTTGGGAGCGGGGTCGGAGACCCAGTACTTC. The chain joins TRBV5-1 to TRBJ2-5; 7 nucleotides line up with TRBD2. Germline V lookup: CDR1 SGHRS, CDR2 YFSETQ. CDR3 length: 14 amino acids. V shed 0 bases, J shed 5 bases, and the junction held 4 bases outside the gene matches.

The genes are TRBV10-2 and TRBJ2-7; 7 nucleotides agree with TRBD1. CDR1 WSHSY and CDR2 SAAADI come from the germline V gene. Losses at the gene ends were 2 bases for V and 2 bases for J; bases not matched to a gene: 3. The CDR3 covers 14 residues. The CDR3 coding sequence is TGCGCCAGCAGTGAGGGTGGGACAGCCTACGAGCAGTACTTC. It codes for CASSEGGTAYEQYF.

The chain combines TRBV12-3 or TRBV12-4 with TRBJ2-1; unclear D gene. The V end was cut by 4 bases, the J end by 6 bases, with 10 bases between. This CDR3 is built from 13 residues. The CDR3 sequence is CASSYLTANEQFF. DNA of the CDR3: TGTGCCAGCAGTTATCTTACAGCCAATGAGCAGTTCTTC.

The J gene is TRBJ2-1, the V gene TRBV7-2, with 7 bases identical to TRBD2. Per germline, CDR1 SGHTA and CDR2 FQGNSA. V was clipped by 0 bases and J by 4 bases; unmatched bases: 12. The CDR3 covers 18 residues. Written as DNA, the CDR3 is TGTGCCAGCAGCTTAGCTGGGGGGGTCTGGGGGGGATACAATGAGCAGTTCTTC. This translates into CASSLAGGVWGGYNEQFF.

This clonotype appeared a few times. This rearrangement joins TRBV15 to TRBJ2-2; D is unclear. Deletions cut 0 bases from V and 7 bases from J, with 12 bases between. Germline assignment: CDR1 LNHNV and CDR2 YYDKDF (reference sequence). The CDR3 has 15 residues. The CDR3: CATSRDRGVLGELFF. CDR3 bases: TGTGCCACCAGCAGAGATAGAGGAGTACTCGGGGAGCTGTTTTTT.

This sequence joins TRBV6-5 and TRBJ2-3; D is possibly TRBD1 (6 bases). Looked up from germline, CDR1 is MNHEY and CDR2 is SVGAGI. V shed 2 bases and J shed 6 bases, with 15 bases lying between them. The length of the CDR3 is 15 residues. CDR3 nucleotides: TGTGCCAGCAGTTACCCTCAGACAGGACTGGATACGCAGTATTTT. This codes for CASSYPQTGLDTQYF.

This clonotype was counted ten times or more. V is TRBV4-2 and J is TRBJ1-6, with a tentative D call TRBD1 (6 bases). V was clipped by 0 bases and J by 4 bases, with 13 bases between them. Germline V gene data show CDR1 as LGHNA and CDR2 as YNFKEQ. The CDR3 sequence is 17 residues long. The CDR3 bases are TGTGCCAGCAGCCAAGAGGGAGGACAGCTTTATAATTCACCCCTCCACTTT. Translating gives CASSQEGGQLYNSPLHF.

The chain has TRBV5-1 and TRBJ2-3; D possibly uses TRBD1 or TRBD2 (7 bases each). This CDR3 contains 16 residues. V lost 3 bases and J lost 1, with 15 bases in between. CDR1 SGHRS and CDR2 YFSETQ come from the germline V gene. Here the CDR3 DNA reads TGCGCCAGCAGCTCCACAGGGGACTATCGCACAGATACGCAGTATTTT. Protein sequence: CASSSTGDYRTDTQYF.

In its sample, this clonotype was seen a few times. In nucleotides, the CDR3 is TGTGCCAGCAGTTTATGGGCGGGTGGCAATCAGCCCCAGCATTTT. Protein sequence: CASSLWAGGNQPQHF. The rearrangement links TRBV12-3 or TRBV12-4 to TRBJ1-5; no clear D gene. V was cut by 2 bases and J by 2 bases, with 10 bases left in between. The CDR3 is made up of 15 amino acids.

This clonotype occurred a few times. The rearrangement uses TRBV12-3 or TRBV12-4 and TRBJ2-7, with D perhaps TRBD1 (5 bases). Trimming cost V 2 bases and J 4 bases, with 9 bases left between them. The CDR3 length is 13 residues. This chain's CDR3 is CASSLMQGYEQYF. The CDR3 DNA reads as TGTGCCAGCAGTTTAATGCAGGGTTACGAGCAGTACTTC.

The V gene is TRBV20-1, the J gene TRBJ1-6, with 11 bases aligning to TRBD1. Looked up from germline, CDR1 is DFQATT and CDR2 is SNEGSKA (reference sequence). Trimming took 6 bases from V and 6 from J; bases not matched to a gene: 4. The CDR3 runs to 14 residues. CDR3 sequence: CSAKGTGGNSPLHF. CDR3 coding DNA: TGCAGTGCGAAAGGGACAGGGGGTAATTCACCCCTCCACTTT.

This clonotype was seen many times. The chain couples TRBV12-3 or TRBV12-4 to TRBJ1-1; no reliable D call. Trimming removed 3 bases at V and 0 bases at J, with 8 bases between. The length of the CDR3 is 14 residues. This chain's CDR3 is CASSFDRMNTEAFF. The CDR3 region has the DNA TGTGCCAGCAGTTTTGATAGAATGAACACTGAAGCTTTCTTT.

The chain uses TRBV7-2 and TRBJ2-1; D unresolved. V gave up 4 bases and J gave up 10 bases, with 11 bases separating them. The CDR3 extends over 12 amino acids. CDR1 is SGHTA and CDR2 is FQGNSA in the germline V gene. The CDR3 loop is CASSYIVVEQFF. The CDR3, as DNA: TGTGCCAGCAGCTATATAGTAGTAGAGCAGTTCTTC.

This clonotype was recorded a few times. The J gene is TRBJ2-5, the V gene TRBV20-1, with 12 bases matching TRBD2. The ends lost 5 bases at V and 3 bases at J; junction bases unmatched: 1. CDR1 is DFQATT and CDR2 is SNEGSKA in the germline V gene (reference sequence). The CDR3 is made up of 13 amino acids. This chain's CDR3 is CSAASGGEETQYF. CDR3 DNA sequence: TGCAGTGCTGCTAGCGGGGGGGAAGAGACCCAGTACTTC.

This clonotype was recorded a few times. The chain uses TRBV3-1 and TRBJ1-6; D remains unclear. Germline V gene lookup returns CDR1 LGHDT and CDR2 YNNKEL (reference sequence). V lost 4 bases and J 7 bases, leaving 11 bases between the germline ends. CDR3 length: 14 amino acids. CDR3 DNA: TGTGCCAGCAGCCGGATTGAGGGAAATTCACCCCTCCACTTT. Translating it yields CASSRIEGNSPLHF.

This clonotype was counted between two and nine times. CDR3 DNA: TGTGCCAGCAGCCGTGGGAGGGCCAGGGTCGGTCAGTACTTC. Translated, it gives CASSRGRARVGQYF. V gene TRBV28 combines with J gene TRBJ2-4, with 7 bases that match TRBD2. In germline, CDR1 is MDHEN, CDR2 SYDVKM. This CDR3 is 14 amino acids long. V shed 6 bases and J 12 bases; nucleotides not matched to a gene: 14. The full variable domain, in which reference TRBV28 and TRBJ2-4 provide the parts outside the CDR3, is DVKVTQSSRYLVKRTGEKVFLECVQDMDHENMFWYRQDPGLGLRLIYFSYDVKMKEKGDIPEGYSVSREKKERFSLILESASTNQTSMYLCASSRGRARVGQYFGAGTRLSVL.

The sample holds a few counts of this clonotype. The rearrangement links TRBV6-1 to TRBJ2-2, with TRBD2 as a possible D gene (5 bases). Per germline, CDR1 MNHNS and CDR2 SASEGT. The CDR3 has 14 amino acids. V was cut by 4 bases and J by 5 bases, with 11 bases left in between. The CDR3 loop is CASSGTRWTGELFF. DNA of the CDR3: TGTGCCAGCAGTGGAACTAGGTGGACCGGGGAGCTGTTTTTT.

The rearrangement uses TRBV7-9 and TRBJ2-3; no firm D call. V lost 5 bases and J 5 bases, leaving 8 bases between the germline ends. Germline V lookup: CDR1 SEHNR, CDR2 FQNEAQ (reference sequence). The CDR3 contains 12 residues. The DNA of the CDR3 is TGTGCCAGCAGCCAAATGGGAGATACGCAGTATTTT. This sequence encodes CASSQMGDTQYF. The full variable domain, completed using reference TRBV7-9 and TRBJ2-3, is DTGVSQNPRHKITKRGQNVTFRCDPISEHNRLYWYRQTLGQGPEFLTYFQNEAQLEKSRLLSDRFSAERPKGSFSTLEIQRTEQGDSAMYLCASSQMGDTQYFGPGTRLTVL.

This rearrangement joins TRBV12-3 or TRBV12-4 to TRBJ2-3; 7 bases line up with TRBD2. J lost 2 bases, V lost 6 bases, and 11 bases had no gene match. The CDR3 runs to 16 residues. CDR3 sequence (DNA): TGTGCCAGCAGGTTCGCCGGGACTACGATCACAGATACGCAGTATTTT. This encodes CASRFAGTTITDTQYF.

The CDR3 spells CASSFNRVTWEQYF. The CDR3 coding sequence is TGTGCCAGCAGCTTTAACAGGGTAACATGGGAGCAGTACTTC. The chain couples TRBV7-8 to TRBJ2-7, with D possibly TRBD1 on 6 matching bases. Germline assignment: CDR1 SGHVS and CDR2 FQNEAQ. The CDR3 is made up of 14 amino acids. The ends were cut back, 3 bases at V and 7 bases at J, with 16 bases in the middle.

This clonotype has just a few counts. The chain uses TRBV3-1 and TRBJ2-7, with no clear D. V lost 1 base and J 4 bases, leaving 5 bases between the germline ends. The germline V gene has CDR1 LGHDT and CDR2 YNNKEL (reference sequence). The CDR3 contains 12 residues. CDR3 sequence reads: CASSQVMYEQYF. The CDR3, as DNA: TGTGCCAGCAGCCAAGTGATGTACGAGCAGTACTTC.

This clonotype was picked up a small number of times. This sequence joins TRBV10-2 and TRBJ1-2; 10 bases agree with TRBD1. Trimming took 10 bases from V and 8 from J; bases not matched to a gene: 10. The CDR3 is 13 amino acids. In germline, CDR1 is WSHSY, CDR2 SAAADI. The CDR3 protein is CAITPGQGRGYTF. CDR3 DNA: TGCGCCATCACGCCGGGACAGGGGAGAGGCTACACCTTC.

This rearrangement joins TRBV29-1 to TRBJ2-1; TRBD2 agrees at 9 bases. The CDR3 consists of 12 residues. Germline trimming cut 8 bases from V and 8 bases from J; bases unmatched to any gene: 7. The V gene's germline CDR1 is SQVTM and CDR2 ANQGSEA. For the CDR3, the DNA is TGCAGCCTTAGCGGGAGTATCCATGAGCAGTTCTTC. It specifies CSLSGSIHEQFF.

The chain carries TRBV12-3 or TRBV12-4 and TRBJ1-1, with D possibly being TRBD1 (5 bases). The CDR3 has 14 residues. The V end was cut by 3 bases, the J end by 7 bases, with 15 bases between. The CDR3 DNA is TGTGCCAGCAGTTTCTCCGGGACCAAAGATGAAGCTTTCTTT. Translated: CASSFSGTKDEAFF.

This clonotype turned up a few times. The chain combines TRBV5-1 with TRBJ2-1; no clear D gene. Germline-derived CDR1 and CDR2 are SGHRS and YFSETQ. The CDR3 contains 16 residues. Deletions cut 0 bases from V and 5 bases from J, with 15 bases between. CDR3 sequence reads: CASSLVWPVGDNEQFF. The CDR3 DNA is TGCGCCAGCAGCTTGGTTTGGCCAGTCGGAGACAATGAGCAGTTCTTC.

This clonotype was seen a few times. This chain connects TRBV20-1 to TRBJ2-1; weak D call: TRBD1 (6 bases). The V end was cut by 0 bases, the J end by 6 bases, with 15 bases between. The CDR3 totals 15 residues. Germline V gene data show CDR1 as DFQATT and CDR2 as SNEGSKA (reference sequence). The CDR3 spells CSARDRRGSLNEQFF. In nucleotides, the CDR3 is TGCAGTGCTAGAGATCGTAGGGGGAGCCTCAATGAGCAGTTCTTC.